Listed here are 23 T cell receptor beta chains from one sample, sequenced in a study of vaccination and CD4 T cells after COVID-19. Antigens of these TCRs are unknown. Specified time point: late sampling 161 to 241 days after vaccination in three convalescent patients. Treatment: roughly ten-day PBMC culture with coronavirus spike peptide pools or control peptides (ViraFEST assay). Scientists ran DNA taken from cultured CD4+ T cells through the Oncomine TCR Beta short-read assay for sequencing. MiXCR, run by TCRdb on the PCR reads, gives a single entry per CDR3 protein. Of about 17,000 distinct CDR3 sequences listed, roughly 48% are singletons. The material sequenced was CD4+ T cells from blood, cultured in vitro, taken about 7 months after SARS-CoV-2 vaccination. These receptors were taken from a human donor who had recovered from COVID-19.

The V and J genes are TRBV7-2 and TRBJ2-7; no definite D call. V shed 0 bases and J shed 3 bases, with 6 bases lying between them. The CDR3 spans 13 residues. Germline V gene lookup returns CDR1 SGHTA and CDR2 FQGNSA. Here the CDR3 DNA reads TGTGCCAGCAGCTTAGCTCCTGGCTACGAGCAGTACTTC. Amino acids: CASSLAPGYEQYF.

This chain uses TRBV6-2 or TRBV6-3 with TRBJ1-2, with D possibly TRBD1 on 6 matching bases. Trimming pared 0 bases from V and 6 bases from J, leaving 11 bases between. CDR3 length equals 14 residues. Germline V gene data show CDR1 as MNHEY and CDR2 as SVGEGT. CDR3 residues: CASSYSRQVHGYTF. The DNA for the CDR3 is TGTGCCAGCAGTTACTCGCGACAGGTCCATGGCTACACCTTC.

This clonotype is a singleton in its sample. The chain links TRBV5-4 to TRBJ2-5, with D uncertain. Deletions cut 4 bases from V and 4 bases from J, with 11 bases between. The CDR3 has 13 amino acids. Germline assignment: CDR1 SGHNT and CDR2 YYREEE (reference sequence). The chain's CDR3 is CASSPRFSETQYF. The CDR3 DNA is TGTGCCAGCAGCCCCCGCTTTTCAGAGACCCAGTACTTC.

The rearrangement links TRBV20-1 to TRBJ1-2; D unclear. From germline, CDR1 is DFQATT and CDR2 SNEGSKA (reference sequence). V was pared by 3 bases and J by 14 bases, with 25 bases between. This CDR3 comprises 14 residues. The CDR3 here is CSASEATRANGVTF. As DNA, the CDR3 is TGCAGTGCTAGCGAGGCTACTAGGGCGAATGGGGTTACCTTC.

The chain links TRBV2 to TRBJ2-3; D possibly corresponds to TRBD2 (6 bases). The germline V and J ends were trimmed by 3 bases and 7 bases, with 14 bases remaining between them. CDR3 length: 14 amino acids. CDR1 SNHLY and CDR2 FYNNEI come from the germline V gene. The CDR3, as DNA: TGTGCCAGCAGTGAGGGGCGGGATCTGAATACGCAGTATTTT. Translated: CASSEGRDLNTQYF.

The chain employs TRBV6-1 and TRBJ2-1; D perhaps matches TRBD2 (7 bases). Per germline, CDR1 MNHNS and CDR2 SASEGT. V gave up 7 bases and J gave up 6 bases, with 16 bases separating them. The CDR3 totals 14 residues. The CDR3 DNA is TGTGCCAGCACCGTGGGGGGGGCGTCCAATGAGCAGTTCTTC. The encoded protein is CASTVGGASNEQFF.

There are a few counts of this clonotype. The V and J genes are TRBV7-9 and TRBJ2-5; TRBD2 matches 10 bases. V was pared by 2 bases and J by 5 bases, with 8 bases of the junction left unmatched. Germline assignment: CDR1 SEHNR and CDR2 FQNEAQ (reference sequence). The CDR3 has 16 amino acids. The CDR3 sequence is CASSLFPAGGPETQYF. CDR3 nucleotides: TGTGCCAGCAGCTTATTCCCAGCGGGAGGGCCGGAGACCCAGTACTTC. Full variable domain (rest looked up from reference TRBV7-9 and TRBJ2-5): DTGVSQNPRHKITKRGQNVTFRCDPISEHNRLYWYRQTLGQGPEFLTYFQNEAQLEKSRLLSDRFSAERPKGSFSTLEIQRTEQGDSAMYLCASSLFPAGGPETQYFGPGTRLLVL.

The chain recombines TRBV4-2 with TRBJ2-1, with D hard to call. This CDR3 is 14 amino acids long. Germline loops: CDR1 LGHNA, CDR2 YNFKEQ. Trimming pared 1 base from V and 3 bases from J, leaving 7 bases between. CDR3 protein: CASSQVVGYNEQFF. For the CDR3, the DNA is TGTGCCAGCAGCCAAGTCGTAGGCTACAATGAGCAGTTCTTC.

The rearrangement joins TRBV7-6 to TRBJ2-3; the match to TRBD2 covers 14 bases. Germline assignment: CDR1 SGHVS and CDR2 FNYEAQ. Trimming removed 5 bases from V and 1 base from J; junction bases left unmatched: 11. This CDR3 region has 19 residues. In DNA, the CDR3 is TGTGCCAGCAGCCCAAACCCTGGACTAGCGGGGGGTGGCACAGATACGCAGTATTTT. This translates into CASSPNPGLAGGGTDTQYF.

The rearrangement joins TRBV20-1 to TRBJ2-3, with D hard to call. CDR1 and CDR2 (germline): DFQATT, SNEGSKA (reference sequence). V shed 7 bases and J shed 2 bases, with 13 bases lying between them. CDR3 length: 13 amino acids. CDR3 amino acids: CSVVPGNTDTQYF. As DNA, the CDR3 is TGCAGTGTGGTACCAGGAAACACAGATACGCAGTATTTT.

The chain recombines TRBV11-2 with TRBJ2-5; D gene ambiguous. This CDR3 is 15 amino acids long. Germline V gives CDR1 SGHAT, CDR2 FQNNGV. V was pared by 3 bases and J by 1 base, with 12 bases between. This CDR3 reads CASSFGVIAQETQYF. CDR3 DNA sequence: TGTGCCAGCAGCTTTGGAGTAATTGCCCAAGAGACCCAGTACTTC.

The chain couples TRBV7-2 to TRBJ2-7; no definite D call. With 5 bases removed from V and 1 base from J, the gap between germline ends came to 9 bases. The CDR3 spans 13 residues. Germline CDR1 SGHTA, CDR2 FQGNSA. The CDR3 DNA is TGTGCCAGCAGCCAGAGACAATCCTACGAGCAGTACTTC. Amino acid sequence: CASSQRQSYEQYF.

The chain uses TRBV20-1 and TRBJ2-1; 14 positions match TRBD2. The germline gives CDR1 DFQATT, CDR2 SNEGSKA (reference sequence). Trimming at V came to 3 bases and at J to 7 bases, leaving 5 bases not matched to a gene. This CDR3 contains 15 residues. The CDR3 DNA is TGCAGTGCTAGGACTAGCGGGAGGGGTGGTAATGAGCAGTTCTTC. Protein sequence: CSARTSGRGGNEQFF.

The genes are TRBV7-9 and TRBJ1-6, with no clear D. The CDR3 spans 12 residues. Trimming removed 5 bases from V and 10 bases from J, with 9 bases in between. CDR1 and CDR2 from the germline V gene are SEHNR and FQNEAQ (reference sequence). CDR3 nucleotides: TGTGCCAGCAGCCTCAGAGGATCACCCCTCCACTTT. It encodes CASSLRGSPLHF.

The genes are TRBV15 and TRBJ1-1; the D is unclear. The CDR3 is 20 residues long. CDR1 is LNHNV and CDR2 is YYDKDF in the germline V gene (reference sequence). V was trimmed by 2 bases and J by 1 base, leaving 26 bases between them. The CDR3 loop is CATSRPGLELYWAENTEAFF. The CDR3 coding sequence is TGTGCCACCAGCAGACCAGGTCTAGAATTGTACTGGGCGGAGAACACTGAAGCTTTCTTT.

The CDR3 region is CANSRGIRGLNTEAFF. The DNA for the CDR3 is TGTGCCAACTCCCGCGGTATTAGGGGTTTGAACACTGAAGCTTTCTTT. This chain links TRBV24-1 with TRBJ1-1, with D possibly matching TRBD1 (5 bases). Trimming shortened V by 11 bases and J by 0 bases, and 21 bases separated the two germline ends. CDR1 is KGHDR, CDR2 SFDVKD, per germline. The CDR3 extends over 16 amino acids.

DNA for the CDR3: TGCAGTGGGGACAGGGAAGGTGGCTACACCTTC. Translated, it gives CSGDREGGYTF. The rearrangement joins TRBV20-1 to TRBJ1-2; 9 bases align to TRBD1. V lost 7 bases to trimming and J lost 7 bases; unmatched junction nucleotides: 4. Germline V gene data show CDR1 as DFQATT and CDR2 as SNEGSKA (reference sequence). This CDR3 region has 11 residues.

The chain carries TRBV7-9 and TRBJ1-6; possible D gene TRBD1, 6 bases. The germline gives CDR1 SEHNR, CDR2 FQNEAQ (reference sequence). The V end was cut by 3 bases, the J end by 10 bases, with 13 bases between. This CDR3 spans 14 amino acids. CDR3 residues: CASSFLTGTSPLHF. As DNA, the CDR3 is TGTGCCAGCAGCTTTCTGACGGGGACATCACCCCTCCACTTT. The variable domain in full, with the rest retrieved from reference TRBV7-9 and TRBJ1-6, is DTGVSQNPRHKITKRGQNVTFRCDPISEHNRLYWYRQTLGQGPEFLTYFQNEAQLEKSRLLSDRFSAERPKGSFSTLEIQRTEQGDSAMYLCASSFLTGTSPLHFGNGTRLTVT.

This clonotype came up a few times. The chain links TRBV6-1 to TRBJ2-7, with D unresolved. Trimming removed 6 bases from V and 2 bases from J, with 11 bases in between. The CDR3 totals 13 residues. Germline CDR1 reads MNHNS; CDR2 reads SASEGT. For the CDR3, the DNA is TGTGCCAGCAGCCGAGACCGTCCCTACGAGCAGTACTTC. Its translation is CASSRDRPYEQYF.

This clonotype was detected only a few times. CDR3 in DNA: TGCAGTGCTGGGAGTGGGTTTAGAGTGCAGTTCTTC. Protein product: CSAGSGFRVQFF. The V call is TRBV20-1, the J call TRBJ2-1; a weak D match, TRBD2 (5 bases). Trimming removed 5 bases from V and 12 bases from J, with 17 bases in between. The CDR3 consists of 12 residues. Germline loops: CDR1 DFQATT, CDR2 SNEGSKA (reference sequence).

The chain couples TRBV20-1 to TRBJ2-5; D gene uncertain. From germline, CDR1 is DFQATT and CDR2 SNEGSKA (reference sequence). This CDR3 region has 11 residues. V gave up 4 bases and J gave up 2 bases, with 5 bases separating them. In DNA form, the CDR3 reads TGCAGTGCTATCGGTCAAGAGACCCAGTACTTC. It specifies CSAIGQETQYF.

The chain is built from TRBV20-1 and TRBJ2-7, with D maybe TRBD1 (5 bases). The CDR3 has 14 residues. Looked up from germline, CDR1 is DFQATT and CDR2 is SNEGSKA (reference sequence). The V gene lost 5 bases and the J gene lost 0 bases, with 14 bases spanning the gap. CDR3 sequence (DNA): TGCAGTGCTGCTCGTGGACACGTCTCCTACGAGCAGTACTTC. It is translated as CSAARGHVSYEQYF.

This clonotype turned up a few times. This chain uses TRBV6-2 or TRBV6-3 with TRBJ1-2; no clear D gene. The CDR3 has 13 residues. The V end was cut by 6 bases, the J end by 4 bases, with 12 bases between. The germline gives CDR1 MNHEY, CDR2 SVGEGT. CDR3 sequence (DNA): TGTGCCAGCAGGCCCAGAAGTTCCTATGGCTACACCTTC. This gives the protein CASRPRSSYGYTF.